Listed here is a single TCR beta chain. Its antigen is unknown. Trimming pared 6 bases from V and 8 bases from J, leaving 15 bases between. Germline lookup yields CDR1 SGHRS and CDR2 YFSETQ. The CDR3 consists of 14 residues. This specimen comes from a study of identical twins. Points from the study as a whole: The conclusions drew on cross-sectional statistical analysis instead of tracking the same donors. Beta out-of-frame sequences showed weaker excess sharing between twins.

TCRdb recomputed calls from the 5' RACE reads with MiXCR, one row per CDR3 protein. The sample carries about 520,000 distinct CDR3 sequences, 22% recorded once. These same records also appear under a second study, on T cells expressing NK-cell markers. That study reports: In sorted CD3+CD56+NKG2C+, CD3+CD56+NKG2C- and CD3+CD56-NKG2C+ T cells, TCR beta repertoires were obtained. About 1.0-8% of CD8+ T cells in a handful of donors belonged to dominant NKG2C+ clonotypes.

This TCR came from a woman younger than 30 in good health. The sample taken for sequencing was CD4+ T cells sorted from blood. The J gene is TRBJ1-6, the V gene TRBV5-1; no clear D. The CDR3 sequence is CASKGHRGDSPLHF. The CDR3 nucleotides are TGCGCCAGCAAGGGCCACCGTGGGGATTCACCCCTCCACTTT. Full variable domain (missing parts from reference TRBV5-1 and TRBJ1-6): KAGVTQTPRYLIKTRGQQVTLSCSPISGHRSVSWYQQTPGQGLQFLFEYFSETQRNKGNFPGRFSGRQFSNSRSEMNVSTLELGDSALYLCASKGHRGDSPLHFGNGTRLTVT.